The clone carrying this TCR beta chain was observed a few times. Participants were aged about 18 to 100 years from around 26 US areas. The sample originates from a study of blood T cell repertoires in COVID-19. Background on the study: Some COVID-19 samples were acute and others convalescent; all came from the United States, Italy and Spain. The cDNA or gDNA used as material had been derived from T cells, B-cell-depleted T cells, or PBMCs.

The assay was immunoSEQ multiplex PCR, and TCRdb's table has in-frame clones only and misses some. The sample carries around 250,000 clones, approximately 85% recorded once. This CDR3 has 16 amino acids. Germline V gene lookup returns CDR1 SGHRS and CDR2 YFSETQ. V was pared by 4 bases and J by 2 bases, with 12 bases of the junction left unmatched. Input material: PBMCs or T cells enriched from blood (not recorded which). The TCR sequence derives from a woman in her fifties or sixties who had recovered from COVID-19. The rearrangement joins TRBV5-1 to TRBJ2-7, with 7 bases lining up with TRBD2. The CDR3 nucleotides read TGCGCCAGCAGCCCCAGATCCGGAGGGAGGGCCTACGAGCAGTACTTC. Translation gives CASSPRSGGRAYEQYF.